What follows is one T cell receptor beta chain and its context. Per germline, CDR1 LGHNA and CDR2 YSLEER. This CDR3 region has 14 residues. V lost 0 bases and J 5 bases, leaving 8 bases between the germline ends. This entry is derived from a study of blood T cell repertoires in COVID-19. Whole-study context: Researchers got acute and convalescent COVID-19 samples from the United States, Italy and Spain.

Authors' data handling: It was from reference gene primer amplification that nucleated cell counts were estimated. Some clones are missing from TCRdb's copy, which holds only in-frame ones; the method was immunoSEQ multiplex PCR. The V and J calls and the clone size are those of that table, but D and trimming were determined from the DNA. The data show roughly 100,000 clones, with roughly 86% seen just once and over 2.5% held by the top ten. This sequence originates from a man over 45 with active or convalescent COVID-19. The rearrangement links TRBV4-3 to TRBJ2-1; the D is unclear. Sequences were obtained from peripheral blood. CDR3 loop: CASSQDWANNEQFF. DNA for the CDR3: TGCGCCAGCAGCCAAGATTGGGCAAACAATGAGCAGTTCTTC.